This TCR beta chain was recorded in a study of blood T cell repertoires in COVID-19. Authors' data handling: Cell counts per sample came from amplifying reference gene primers. Assay: immunoSEQ multiplex PCR; the TCRdb copy retains only in-frame clones and omits some. V, J and clone size were drawn from that table, and D and trimming were deduced from the DNA. The sample records fewer than 200,000 clones, less than 85% being singletons. Germline CDR1 is SGHNT and CDR2 is YYREEE (reference sequence). CDR3 length: 14 amino acids. V lost 2 bases and J 0 bases, leaving 8 bases between the germline ends. The origin of this receptor is a human donor in a cohort sampled during active COVID-19. The chain combines TRBV5-4 with TRBJ1-2, with no clear D. Sequenced material: peripheral blood. CDR3 sequence: CASSLEIANYGYTF. The CDR3 region has the DNA TGTGCCAGCAGCTTAGAGATAGCTAACTATGGCTACACCTTC.